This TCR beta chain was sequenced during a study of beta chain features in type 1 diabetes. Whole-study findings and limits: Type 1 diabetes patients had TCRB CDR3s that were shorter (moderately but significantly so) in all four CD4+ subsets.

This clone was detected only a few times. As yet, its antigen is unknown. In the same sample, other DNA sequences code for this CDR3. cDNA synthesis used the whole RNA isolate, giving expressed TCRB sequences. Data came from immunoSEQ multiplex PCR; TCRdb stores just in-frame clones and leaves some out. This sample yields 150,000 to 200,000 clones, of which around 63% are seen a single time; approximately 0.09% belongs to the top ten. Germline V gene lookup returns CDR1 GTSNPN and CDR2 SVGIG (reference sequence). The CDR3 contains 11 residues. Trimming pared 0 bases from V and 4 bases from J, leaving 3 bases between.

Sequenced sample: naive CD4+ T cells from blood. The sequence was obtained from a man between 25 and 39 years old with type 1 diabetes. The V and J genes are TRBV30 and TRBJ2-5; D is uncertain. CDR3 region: CAWSVGETQYF. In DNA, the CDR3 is TGTGCCTGGAGTGTCGGAGAGACCCAGTACTTC.